Shown below are 31 T cell receptor beta chains from a single sample sequenced in a study of post-analysis software for immune sequencing data. Study findings and constraints: Controls showed lower frequencies than patients for several TRBV segments, and TRBV5-6, TRBV5-1 and TRBV20-1 were among these.

The antigens of these receptors remain unknown. The TCR beta cDNA libraries carried unique molecular identifiers. Each CDR3 protein is one row after TCRdb ran MiXCR on the PCR reads. Here the sample spans about 460,000 distinct CDR3 sequences, over 35% being singletons. Sequencing was carried out using blood. The receptors shown here come from a girl aged 5-17 years with multiple sclerosis.

This clonotype was counted only a few times. The chain is built from TRBV5-1 and TRBJ1-1; 7 bases are a match to TRBD1. V dropped 1 base and J dropped 3; count of bases not matched to a gene: 0. Germline V gene data show CDR1 as SGHRS and CDR2 as YFSETQ. The CDR3 length is 13 residues. Here the CDR3 reads CASSLQGDTEAFF. The CDR3 DNA sequence: TGCGCCAGCAGCTTGCAGGGGGACACTGAAGCTTTCTTT.

The chain joins TRBV11-1 to TRBJ2-7; D is possibly TRBD1 (5 bases). V was cut by 3 bases and J by 1 base, with 13 bases left in between. There are 15 residues in the CDR3. Per germline, CDR1 SGHAT and CDR2 FQDESV (reference sequence). DNA of the CDR3: TGTGCCAGCAGCTTCAGCAGGGCGAGGTCCTACGAGCAGTACTTC. Translation: CASSFSRARSYEQYF. Full variable domain (missing parts from reference TRBV11-1 and TRBJ2-7): EAEVAQSPRYKITEKSQAVAFWCDPISGHATLYWYRQILGQGPELLVQFQDESVVDDSQLPKDRFSAERLKGVDSTLKIQPAELGDSAMYLCASSFSRARSYEQYFGPGTRLTVT.

The chain carries TRBV11-2 and TRBJ2-2; the match to TRBD2 covers 10 bases. The V segment lost 3 bases and the J segment 5 bases; nucleotides outside the gene matches: 6. The V gene's germline CDR1 is SGHAT and CDR2 FQNNGV. The CDR3 runs to 16 residues. The CDR3 here is CASSFGIAGGTGELFF. Here the CDR3 DNA reads TGTGCCAGCAGCTTTGGGATAGCGGGAGGTACCGGGGAGCTGTTTTTT.

V is TRBV4-1 and J is TRBJ2-3; the D gene is possibly TRBD2 (5 bases). Germline CDR1 and CDR2: MGHRA and YSYEKL. The V end lost 1 base, the J end lost 2 bases, and 10 bases lay between the germline ends. This CDR3 has 15 residues. CDR3 bases: TGCGCCAGCAGCCAAGGAGGGTACGACACAGATACGCAGTATTTT. It is translated as CASSQGGYDTDTQYF.

The chain carries TRBV10-3 and TRBJ2-5, with TRBD2 matching over 9 bases. The germline gives CDR1 ENHRY, CDR2 SYGVKD. With V trimmed by 0 bases and J by 2 bases, 7 bases remained unmatched. The CDR3 runs to 17 residues. CDR3 region: CAISESLASGIQETQYF. Written as DNA, the CDR3 is TGTGCCATCAGTGAGTCGTTGGCTAGCGGGATACAAGAGACCCAGTACTTC.

The V and J genes are TRBV20-1 and TRBJ2-3; 8 positions match TRBD2. CDR3 length: 16 amino acids. V shed 6 bases and J 2 bases; nucleotides not matched to a gene: 13. Germline V gives CDR1 DFQATT, CDR2 SNEGSKA (reference sequence). The CDR3 sequence: CSATRLARSYTDTQYF. CDR3 sequence (DNA): TGCAGTGCGACGAGACTAGCGCGGAGCTACACAGATACGCAGTATTTT.

This clonotype came up a few times. V gene TRBV2 combines with J gene TRBJ2-1, with D perhaps TRBD1 or TRBD2 (6 bases each). CDR1 is SNHLY and CDR2 is FYNNEI in the germline V gene. The CDR3 loop spans 13 amino acids. Trimming removed 4 bases from V and 6 bases from J, with 10 bases in between. The CDR3 nucleotides are TGTGCCAGCAGTGTGGAGGGGGTCAATGAGCAGTTCTTC. Protein: CASSVEGVNEQFF.

The chain employs TRBV27 and TRBJ2-3; 8 positions match TRBD1. V dropped 2 bases and J dropped 6; count of bases not matched to a gene: 7. Germline lookup yields CDR1 MNHEY and CDR2 SMNVEV (reference sequence). The CDR3 is made up of 15 amino acids. The CDR3 DNA follows: TGTGCCAGCAGTTTAGACAGGGGAGGAAGGGATACGCAGTATTTT. Translating it yields CASSLDRGGRDTQYF.

V and J are TRBV20-1 and TRBJ1-2; D is uncertain. Germline V gives CDR1 DFQATT, CDR2 SNEGSKA (reference sequence). V lost 0 bases and J 1 base, leaving 9 bases between the germline ends. This CDR3 is 14 amino acids long. The CDR3 DNA reads as TGCAGTGCTAGAGAAGTGAACCTTAACTATGGCTACACCTTC. Translated, it gives CSAREVNLNYGYTF.

The J gene is TRBJ2-4, the V gene TRBV7-9; possible D gene TRBD2, 7 bases. The last part of the DNA fits TRBJ2-7 better; the J call may be wrong. The CDR3 is 17 amino acids. Germline values: CDR1 SEHNR, CDR2 FQNEAQ (reference sequence). Here the CDR3 DNA reads TGTGCCAGCAGCTTAGGCTCGGGGGGAAAGGGGGCCTACGAGCAGTACTTC. It codes for CASSLGSGGKGAYEQYF.

This clonotype was seen once. V is TRBV29-1 and J is TRBJ2-1; D is perhaps TRBD2 (7 bases). The ends were cut back, 7 bases at V and 7 bases at J, with 23 bases in the middle. From germline, CDR1 is SQVTM and CDR2 ANQGSEA. CDR3 size: 15 residues. Written as DNA, the CDR3 is TGCAGCGATATCCGGGACACCCGGACTAGGAATGAGCAGTTCTTC. Its protein product is CSDIRDTRTRNEQFF.

The chain uses TRBV12-3 or TRBV12-4 and TRBJ1-2; D possibly corresponds to TRBD1 (5 bases). CDR3 size: 14 residues. V lost 3 bases and J 2 bases, leaving 10 bases between the germline ends. CDR3 sequence reads: CASSFWAGNYGYTF. The CDR3 nucleotides read TGTGCCAGCAGTTTTTGGGCAGGGAACTATGGCTACACCTTC.

In its sample, this clonotype was seen a few times. The V gene is TRBV4-2, the J gene TRBJ2-4, with 10 bases matching TRBD2. Germline CDR1 and CDR2: LGHNA and YNFKEQ. Unmatched junction bases numbered 10, after V lost 0 bases and J lost 8 bases. The CDR3 totals 17 residues. CDR3 DNA: TGTGCCAGCAGCCAAGATCTAAACCTAGCGGGAGAAGACATTCAGTACTTC. This codes for CASSQDLNLAGEDIQYF.

This rearrangement joins TRBV20-1 to TRBJ2-7; TRBD2 aligns across 13 bases. Trimming took 8 bases from V and 2 from J; bases not matched to a gene: 9. Germline CDR1 DFQATT, CDR2 SNEGSKA (reference sequence). The length of the CDR3 is 15 residues. CDR3 in DNA: TGCAGTTCCCGGACTAGCGGGAGTTGGACCTACGAGCAGTACTTC. Its translation: CSSRTSGSWTYEQYF.

V is TRBV6-5 and J is TRBJ2-1, with 8 bases fitting TRBD2. Germline loops: CDR1 MNHEY, CDR2 SVGAGI. With 8 bases clipped from V and 8 bases from J, the junction kept 14 bases outside the gene matches. The CDR3 has 15 amino acids. The CDR3 sequence is CASLKRGPESDEQFF. CDR3 coding DNA: TGTGCCAGCCTAAAGCGGGGGCCAGAAAGCGATGAGCAGTTCTTC.

This clonotype has a handful of counts. V usage is TRBV20-1 and J usage is TRBJ2-1; no clear D. CDR1 and CDR2 from the germline V gene are DFQATT and SNEGSKA (reference sequence). V shed 6 bases and J shed 4 bases, with 7 bases lying between them. The CDR3 is 11 residues long. The CDR3 spells CSALSYNEQFF. The CDR3 DNA sequence: TGCAGTGCCCTCTCTTACAATGAGCAGTTCTTC.

The J gene is TRBJ2-7, the V gene TRBV27; the match to TRBD2 covers 7 bases. The CDR3 extends over 15 amino acids. With 6 bases clipped from V and 3 bases from J, the junction kept 11 bases outside the gene matches. From germline, CDR1 is MNHEY and CDR2 SMNVEV (reference sequence). The CDR3 nucleotides read TGTGCCAGCAGCTTCTTCGCGGGAGAGGGCTACGAGCAGTACTTC. Its protein is CASSFFAGEGYEQYF.

The chain uses TRBV5-1 and TRBJ2-1; 11 bases agree with TRBD2. V shed 3 bases, J shed 5 bases, and the junction held 13 bases outside the gene matches. Per the germline V gene, CDR1 is SGHRS and CDR2 is YFSETQ. This CDR3 is built from 18 residues. The CDR3 here is CASSSSVTSGRPHNEQFF. CDR3 DNA: TGCGCCAGCAGCTCCTCCGTCACTAGCGGGAGACCCCACAATGAGCAGTTCTTC. The whole variable domain, filled in from reference TRBV5-1 and TRBJ2-1, reads KAGVTQTPRYLIKTRGQQVTLSCSPISGHRSVSWYQQTPGQGLQFLFEYFSETQRNKGNFPGRFSGRQFSNSRSEMNVSTLELGDSALYLCASSSSVTSGRPHNEQFFGPGTRLTVL.

The chain links TRBV28 to TRBJ2-7; a possible D gene is TRBD2 (6 bases). The germline V and J ends were trimmed by 2 bases and 2 bases, with 19 bases remaining between them. Germline-derived CDR1 and CDR2 are MDHEN and SYDVKM. This CDR3 region has 17 residues. The CDR3 loop reads CASSLGPFAGPPYEQYF. The CDR3 coding sequence is TGTGCCAGCAGTTTAGGCCCTTTCGCGGGACCGCCCTACGAGCAGTACTTC.

The rearrangement links TRBV29-1 to TRBJ2-1; unclear D gene. The CDR3 is 13 amino acids. V gave up 3 bases and J gave up 0 bases, with 6 bases separating them. Per germline, CDR1 SQVTM and CDR2 ANQGSEA. In nucleotides, the CDR3 is TGCAGCGTTGATCGACGCTCCTACAATGAGCAGTTCTTC. Translation gives CSVDRRSYNEQFF.

The chain couples TRBV6-6 to TRBJ1-2; D gene ambiguous. V dropped 7 bases and J dropped 8 bases, with 17 bases sitting between them. Germline V gene sequence: CDR1 MNHNY, CDR2 SVGAGI (reference sequence). The CDR3 covers 13 residues. DNA for the CDR3: TGTGCCAGCAAGCGGACGGACTCAGACGGCTACACCTTC. Translated, it gives CASKRTDSDGYTF.

This clonotype was counted a few times. The rearrangement uses TRBV10-3 and TRBJ2-5, with a weak D call TRBD1 (6 bases). The ends were cut back, 0 bases at V and 0 bases at J, with 8 bases in the middle. The CDR3 has 15 amino acids. Per germline, CDR1 ENHRY and CDR2 SYGVKD. Here the CDR3 reads CAISESRDNQETQYF. The CDR3 DNA follows: TGTGCCATCAGTGAGTCGAGGGACAACCAAGAGACCCAGTACTTC.

The chain combines TRBV13 with TRBJ2-7; 8 positions agree with TRBD2. The CDR3 is made up of 16 amino acids. CDR1 is PRHDT, CDR2 FYEKMQ, per germline (reference sequence). V lost 5 bases to trimming and J lost 3 bases; unmatched junction nucleotides: 12. The CDR3 loop is CASSPHSGGRIYEQYF. In DNA, the CDR3 is TGTGCCAGCAGCCCTCATTCGGGGGGGCGCATCTACGAGCAGTACTTC.

V gene TRBV5-1 combines with J gene TRBJ1-2, with 7 positions matching TRBD1. There are 15 residues in the CDR3. CDR1 and CDR2 (germline): SGHRS, YFSETQ. V dropped 0 bases and J dropped 0; count of bases not matched to a gene: 2. CDR3 nucleotide sequence: TGCGCCAGCAGCTTGGGACAGGGAACTAACTATGGCTACACCTTC. Translation: CASSLGQGTNYGYTF.

In this sample, this clonotype turned up a few times. This chain joins TRBV28 and TRBJ1-1, with D hard to call. The CDR3 is 14 residues long. V was pared by 8 bases and J by 0 bases, with 13 bases between. Per the germline V gene, CDR1 is MDHEN and CDR2 is SYDVKM. The CDR3 coding sequence is TGTGCCAGCGGGAAGGGAAATTTGAACACTGAAGCTTTCTTT. Its protein product is CASGKGNLNTEAFF.

In this sample, this clonotype turned up a few times. The V gene is TRBV5-1, the J gene TRBJ2-5; no clear D gene. Germline CDR1 reads SGHRS; CDR2 reads YFSETQ. CDR3 length: 13 amino acids. Trimming took off 0 bases at V and 5 bases at J, with 8 bases between the two ends. The CDR3 loop reads CASSLDPDETQYF. CDR3 coding DNA: TGCGCCAGCAGCTTGGACCCGGACGAGACCCAGTACTTC.

V gene TRBV2 combines with J gene TRBJ2-5; no clear D. The J call may not be correct, given that the DNA end is closer to TRBJ2-7. This CDR3 comprises 14 residues. Germline V gene sequence: CDR1 SNHLY, CDR2 FYNNEI. The CDR3 loop is CASSESSLVGEQYF. The DNA of the CDR3 is TGTGCCAGCAGTGAATCATCTCTAGTCGGCGAGCAGTACTTC.

The V call is TRBV9, the J call TRBJ2-1; 13 bases are a match to TRBD2. The V gene end was trimmed by 5 bases and the J gene end by 3 bases; junction bases not matched to a gene: 11. The CDR3 covers 18 residues. Germline CDR1 is SGDLS and CDR2 is YYNGEE. CDR3 residues: CASRPGLAGRGGYNEQFF. CDR3 coding DNA: TGTGCCAGCAGACCGGGACTAGCGGGACGGGGGGGCTACAATGAGCAGTTCTTC.

There are a few counts of this clonotype. The rearrangement links TRBV28 to TRBJ2-6; 12 nucleotides align to TRBD2. Germline V lookup: CDR1 MDHEN, CDR2 SYDVKM. The CDR3 runs to 17 residues. Trimming took 3 bases from V and 1 from J; bases not matched to a gene: 1. The CDR3 protein is CASSFLAGGSGANVLTF. The CDR3 nucleotides read TGTGCCAGCAGTTTCCTAGCGGGAGGGTCTGGGGCCAACGTCCTGACTTTC.

This clonotype is a singleton in its sample. The chain is built from TRBV14 and TRBJ1-2, with 12 bases fitting TRBD1. Losses at the gene ends were 3 bases for V and 10 bases for J; bases not matched to a gene: 9. The CDR3 is made up of 15 amino acids. Germline CDR1 and CDR2: SGHDN and FVKESK. This CDR3 reads CASSQYGDRGRLYTF. The CDR3 DNA sequence: TGTGCCAGCAGCCAGTATGGGGACAGGGGGCGCCTCTACACCTTC.

V and J are TRBV9 and TRBJ1-1; perhaps TRBD1 as D (5 bases). V was pared by 0 bases and J by 0 bases, with 18 bases between. This CDR3 is built from 18 residues. Germline-derived CDR1 and CDR2 are SGDLS and YYNGEE. As DNA, the CDR3 is TGTGCCAGCAGCGTAGATGGGACTCTGCTTAGGATGAACACTGAAGCTTTCTTT. Translated: CASSVDGTLLRMNTEAFF. Based on the CDR3 plus reference TRBV9 and TRBJ1-1, the full variable domain is DSGVTQTPKHLITATGQRVTLRCSPRSGDLSVYWYQQSLDQGLQFLIQYYNGEERAKGNILERFSAQQFPDLHSELNLSSLELGDSALYFCASSVDGTLLRMNTEAFFGQGTRLTVV.